One and the same sample provided the 22 T cell receptor beta chains below, sequenced in a study of OX40 agonist ivuxolimab in advanced cancers. Clones were read by immunoSEQ multiplex PCR, and TCRdb kept only the in-frame ones, dropping some. The sample lists tens of thousands of clones, about nine tenths occurring once. The input for sequencing was CD4+ or CD8+ T cells sorted from blood, taken in a trial of the OX40 agonist ivuxolimab. These receptors originate from an adult with an advanced solid tumor such as melanoma, head and neck, liver or kidney cancer.

The gene calls are TRBV19 and TRBJ1-4; a possible D gene is TRBD1 (6 bases). Trimming shortened V by 7 bases and J by 4 bases, and 10 bases separated the two germline ends. The CDR3 is 13 amino acids. Germline assignment: CDR1 LNHDA and CDR2 SQIVND (reference sequence). CDR3 loop: CASTDSYNEKLFF. The CDR3 bases are TGTGCCAGTACGGACAGCTATAATGAAAAACTGTTTTTT. The complete variable domain, with remaining parts taken from reference TRBV19 and TRBJ1-4, reads DGGITQSPKYLFRKEGQNVTLSCEQNLNHDAMYWYRQDPGQGLRLIYYSQIVNDFQKGDIAEGYSVSREKKESFPLTVTSAQKNPTAFYLCASTDSYNEKLFFGSGTQLSVL.

The chain links TRBV7-9 to TRBJ1-5; D not resolved. There are 13 residues in the CDR3. Germline V gene sequence: CDR1 SEHNR, CDR2 FQNEAQ (reference sequence). The V gene lost 8 bases and the J gene lost 5 bases, with 13 bases spanning the gap. In DNA form, the CDR3 reads TGTGCCAGCGCGGGGAAAAGGGATCAGCCCCAGCATTTT. Amino acid sequence: CASAGKRDQPQHF.

The J gene is TRBJ2-3, the V gene TRBV9; D gene ambiguous. The germline gives CDR1 SGDLS, CDR2 YYNGEE. Between the trimmed V and J ends, which lost 3 bases and 1 base, there was a span of 6 bases. CDR3 size: 13 residues. The CDR3 nucleotides read TGTGCCAGCAGCGGGAAGCGCACAGATACGCAGTATTTT. Its protein product is CASSGKRTDTQYF.

V usage is TRBV10-3 and J usage is TRBJ1-2; the D gene is possibly TRBD1 (6 bases). This CDR3 has 13 residues. V dropped 0 bases and J dropped 11 bases, with 13 bases sitting between them. CDR1 is ENHRY, CDR2 SYGVKD, per germline. The CDR3 reads CAISESGAGRYTF. CDR3 nucleotide sequence: TGTGCCATCAGTGAGTCGGGGGCGGGTAGATACACCTTC.

The V gene is TRBV30, the J gene TRBJ1-3; TRBD1 is a possible D gene (5 bases). Trimming left V 0 bases short and J 1 base short, with 19 bases between. Germline V gene sequence: CDR1 GTSNPN, CDR2 SVGIG (reference sequence). This CDR3 is 18 amino acids long. The CDR3 DNA is TGTGCCTGGAGTGTACATGGGAGGGGTGGAAAGTCTGGAAACACCATATATTTT. Amino acids: CAWSVHGRGGKSGNTIYF.

The chain links TRBV11-1 to TRBJ2-1; TRBD1 matches at 11 bases. V shed 6 bases, J shed 10 bases, and the junction held 5 bases outside the gene matches. The CDR3 loop spans 13 amino acids. Germline V gene lookup returns CDR1 SGHAT and CDR2 FQDESV (reference sequence). CDR3: CASSLGQGVEQFF. The CDR3 nucleotides are TGTGCCAGCAGTTTGGGACAGGGGGTGGAGCAGTTCTTC.

The rearrangement links TRBV18 to TRBJ1-4; D remains unclear. V gave up 1 base and J gave up 5 bases, with 5 bases separating them. Germline CDR1 reads KGHSH; CDR2 reads LQKENI. The CDR3 has 13 amino acids. The CDR3 region is CASSPRGNEKLFF. DNA of the CDR3: TGTGCCAGCTCACCACGGGGAAATGAAAAACTGTTTTTT.

The chain employs TRBV29-1 and TRBJ1-1; possible D gene TRBD1, 6 bases. V dropped 7 bases and J dropped 3 bases, with 12 bases sitting between them. CDR3 length: 12 amino acids. Germline CDR1 is SQVTM and CDR2 is ANQGSEA. The CDR3 region is CSAGGRHTEAFF. In nucleotides, the CDR3 is TGCAGCGCCGGGGGCAGACACACTGAAGCTTTCTTT.

The chain employs TRBV5-4 and TRBJ2-7; D tentatively reads TRBD1 or TRBD2 (5 bases each). V lost 5 bases, J lost 1 base, and 13 bases lay in between. Germline-derived CDR1 and CDR2 are SGHNT and YYREEE (reference sequence). The CDR3 has 14 residues. The CDR3: CASSSGRTSYEQYF. CDR3 nucleotides: TGTGCCAGCAGTTCGGGGCGGACATCCTACGAGCAGTACTTC.

This clone has a single count. The V call is TRBV5-4, the J call TRBJ2-5; 10 nucleotides agree with TRBD2. V gave up 4 bases and J gave up 4 bases; unmatched junction bases: 7. This CDR3 spans 15 amino acids. In germline, CDR1 is SGHNT, CDR2 YYREEE (reference sequence). CDR3 protein: CASSPTSGAGETQYF. Here the CDR3 DNA reads TGTGCCAGCAGCCCCACTAGCGGGGCAGGAGAGACCCAGTACTTC.

This clone was counted once. The chain is built from TRBV4-2 and TRBJ1-1, with a weak D call TRBD1 (5 bases). CDR3 length equals 12 residues. Trimming took off 4 bases at V and 6 bases at J, with 9 bases between the two ends. The germline CDR1 and CDR2 sequences are LGHNA and YNFKEQ. CDR3 coding DNA: TGTGCCAGCAGCCCGACGGGGCCTGAAGCTTTCTTT. Translated: CASSPTGPEAFF.

This chain connects TRBV27 to TRBJ2-3; D uncertain. The germline CDR1 and CDR2 sequences are MNHEY and SMNVEV (reference sequence). The CDR3 has 13 amino acids. Trimming removed 4 bases at V and 3 bases at J, with 8 bases between. CDR3 coding DNA: TGTGCCAGCAGTTCGCTCCGGACAGATACGCAGTATTTT. Translating it yields CASSSLRTDTQYF.

The CDR3 is CASSGSPGTGNTEAFF. CDR3 in DNA: TGTGCCAGCAGCGGCAGTCCCGGGACAGGGAACACTGAAGCTTTCTTT. The rearrangement joins TRBV9 to TRBJ1-1; 8 bases match TRBD1. CDR3 size: 16 residues. CDR1 SGDLS and CDR2 YYNGEE come from the germline V gene. With 3 bases clipped from V and 1 base from J, the junction kept 8 bases outside the gene matches.

The V call is TRBV21-1, the J call TRBJ1-5; the table names TRBD1, a call not compared with the DNA. TRBV21-1 is termed a pseudogene. This CDR3 comprises 14 residues. CDR3 nucleotide sequence: TGTGCCAGCAGCAAAGACAACAGCAATCAGCCCCAGCATTTT. Its translation is CASSKDNSNQPQHF.

In this sample, this clone turned up once. The rearrangement uses TRBV7-9 and TRBJ2-7; D is undetermined. The V gene's germline CDR1 is SEHNR and CDR2 FQNEAQ (reference sequence). The CDR3 has 14 amino acids. V was pared by 5 bases and J by 0 bases, with 11 bases between. CDR3 nucleotide sequence: TGTGCCAGCAGCCCCGGCTGGGACTCCTACGAGCAGTACTTC. Its protein product is CASSPGWDSYEQYF.

The chain has TRBV30 and TRBJ1-2; D is undetermined. Germline V gene data show CDR1 as GTSNPN and CDR2 as SVGIG (reference sequence). V was cut by 2 bases and J by 7 bases, with 11 bases left in between. The CDR3 length is 12 residues. In DNA form, the CDR3 reads TGTGCCTGGAGTCGGGGTTCTGGTGGCTACACCTTC. Its protein product is CAWSRGSGGYTF.

The chain employs TRBV5-1 and TRBJ2-7; D ambiguous. The length of the CDR3 is 17 residues. The germline CDR1 and CDR2 sequences are SGHRS and YFSETQ. Trimming shortened V by 0 bases and J by 0 bases, and 16 bases separated the two germline ends. CDR3 DNA: TGCGCCAGCAGCTTGGCCGCCGCCCTTGGGCACTCCTACGAGCAGTACTTC. This encodes CASSLAAALGHSYEQYF.

The gene calls are TRBV19 and TRBJ1-1, with 7 positions matching TRBD1. The V segment lost 5 bases and the J segment 2 bases; nucleotides outside the gene matches: 8. The length of the CDR3 is 15 residues. Germline V lookup: CDR1 LNHDA, CDR2 SQIVND (reference sequence). CDR3 sequence (DNA): TGTGCCAGTAGTCAGGGACAGCGAACTAACACTGAAGCTTTCTTT. Its translation is CASSQGQRTNTEAFF.

This chain joins TRBV9 and TRBJ2-6; D not certain. V was cut by 0 bases and J by 4 bases, with 8 bases left in between. The CDR3 runs 15 residues. CDR1 SGDLS and CDR2 YYNGEE come from the germline V gene. The CDR3 sequence: CASSVAGAGANVLTF. CDR3 sequence (DNA): TGTGCCAGCAGCGTAGCGGGCGCAGGGGCCAACGTCCTGACTTTC.

The rearrangement uses TRBV7-8 and TRBJ2-7; TRBD2 agrees at 7 bases. Germline assignment: CDR1 SGHVS and CDR2 FQNEAQ. V dropped 5 bases and J dropped 4; count of bases not matched to a gene: 11. This CDR3 is built from 15 residues. The CDR3 nucleotides are TGTGCCAGCAGCCCCCGGCTTGGGCGGGAGTACGAGCAGTACTTC. Its protein product is CASSPRLGREYEQYF.

The rearrangement joins TRBV7-9 to TRBJ1-1; 8 bases fit TRBD1. V lost 5 bases to trimming and J lost 1 base; unmatched junction nucleotides: 3. CDR1 SEHNR and CDR2 FQNEAQ come from the germline V gene (reference sequence). The CDR3 is made up of 14 amino acids. The CDR3 protein is CASSDGQGNTEAFF. The CDR3, as DNA: TGTGCCAGCAGCGACGGACAGGGGAACACTGAAGCTTTCTTT.

This chain uses TRBV13 with TRBJ2-2; tentatively, D is TRBD1 (5 bases). The CDR3 runs to 14 residues. The germline CDR1 and CDR2 sequences are PRHDT and FYEKMQ (reference sequence). V lost 5 bases to trimming and J lost 1 base, with 8 bases between them. CDR3 in DNA: TGTGCCAGCAGCCCGGACAAGAACACCGGGGAGCTGTTTTTT. Its protein is CASSPDKNTGELFF. Supplemented by reference TRBV13 and TRBJ2-2, the full variable domain reads AAGVIQSPRHLIKEKRETATLKCYPIPRHDTVYWYQQGPGQDPQFLISFYEKMQSDKGSIPDRFSAQQFSDYHSELNMSSLELGDSALYFCASSPDKNTGELFFGEGSRLTVL.